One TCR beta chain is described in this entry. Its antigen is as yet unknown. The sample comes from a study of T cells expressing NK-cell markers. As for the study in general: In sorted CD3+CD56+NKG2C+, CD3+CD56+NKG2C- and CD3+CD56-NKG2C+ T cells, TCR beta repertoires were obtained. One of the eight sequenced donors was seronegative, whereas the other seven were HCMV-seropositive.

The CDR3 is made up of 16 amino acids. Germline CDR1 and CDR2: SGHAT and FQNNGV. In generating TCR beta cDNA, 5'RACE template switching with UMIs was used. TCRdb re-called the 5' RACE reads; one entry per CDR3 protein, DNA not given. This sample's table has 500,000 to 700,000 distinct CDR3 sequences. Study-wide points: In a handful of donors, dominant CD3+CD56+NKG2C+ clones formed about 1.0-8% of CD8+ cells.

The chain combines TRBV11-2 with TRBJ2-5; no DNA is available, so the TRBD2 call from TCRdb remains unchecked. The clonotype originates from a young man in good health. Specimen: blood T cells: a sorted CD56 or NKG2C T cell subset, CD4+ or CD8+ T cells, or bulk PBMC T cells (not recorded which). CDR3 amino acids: CASSLAMNGGQETQYF.